Shown below are 28 T cell receptor beta chains from a single sample sequenced in a study of T-cell memory formation after mild COVID-19. TCRdb reprocessed the 5' RACE reads with MiXCR, giving one entry per CDR3 protein. The table has about 470,000 distinct CDR3 sequences, roughly 25% seen once; the top ten hold around 13%. The sequenced material came from PBMCs or a T cell subset sorted from them (not recorded which). These receptors all come from an adult woman who had mild COVID-19 (a few samples of this study predate the infection). Cell type and time point are not known.

This clonotype was found a few times. The chain joins TRBV5-1 to TRBJ2-2, with D possibly matching TRBD1 (5 bases). V lost 0 bases to trimming and J lost 4 bases, with 10 bases between them. This CDR3 spans 15 amino acids. Germline CDR1 is SGHRS and CDR2 is YFSETQ. CDR3 coding DNA: TGCGCCAGCAGCTTGGGCAGGGCGGTCACCGGGGAGCTGTTTTTT. Translation: CASSLGRAVTGELFF.

This clonotype has ten or more counts. V is TRBV18 and J is TRBJ2-1, with D tentatively TRBD1 (6 bases). Germline CDR1 and CDR2: KGHSH and LQKENI. The CDR3 contains 15 residues. V was clipped by 5 bases and J by 5 bases, with 16 bases between them. The CDR3 reads CASSTRDNIHNEQFF. Written as DNA, the CDR3 is TGTGCCAGCTCAACACGGGACAATATTCACAATGAGCAGTTCTTC.

V usage is TRBV12-3 or TRBV12-4 and J usage is TRBJ2-5; D remains unclear. V gave up 3 bases and J gave up 7 bases, with 9 bases separating them. The CDR3 has 12 amino acids. CDR3 residues: CASSLALSTQYF. Written as DNA, the CDR3 is TGTGCCAGCAGTTTGGCCCTATCGACCCAGTACTTC.

V is TRBV6-1 and J is TRBJ2-7, with no clear D. Germline values: CDR1 MNHNS, CDR2 SASEGT. Trimming stripped 4 bases from V and 3 bases from J, with 13 bases between. This CDR3 spans 14 amino acids. The CDR3 DNA is TGTGCCAGCAGTGGCTCAATGAGGTTCTACGAGCAGTACTTC. It specifies CASSGSMRFYEQYF.

The genes are TRBV7-8 and TRBJ1-2, with no clear D. The CDR3 length is 18 residues. V lost 5 bases to trimming and J lost 2 bases, with 24 bases between them. Looked up from germline, CDR1 is SGHVS and CDR2 is FQNEAQ. The CDR3, as DNA: TGTGCCAGCAGCCCCTTCCTCCCCCAGGAGACTTCCAACTATGGCTACACCTTC. Translated: CASSPFLPQETSNYGYTF.

Many counts were recorded for this clonotype. The J gene is TRBJ2-3, the V gene TRBV12-3 or TRBV12-4; D gene unclear. Trimming removed 4 bases from V and 2 bases from J, with 10 bases in between. This CDR3 is 14 amino acids long. The CDR3 sequence is CASSSTAATDTQYF. The CDR3 bases are TGTGCCAGCAGTTCCACCGCGGCCACAGATACGCAGTATTTT.

The genes are TRBV12-3 or TRBV12-4 and TRBJ2-7, with 7 bases lining up with TRBD1. This CDR3 spans 14 amino acids. V lost 5 bases, J lost 7 bases, and 11 bases stayed unmatched. The CDR3 spells CASSPGDSPGEQYF. DNA for the CDR3: TGTGCCAGCAGTCCCGGGGACAGTCCCGGGGAGCAGTACTTC.

V gene TRBV7-9 combines with J gene TRBJ1-4, with 9 bases that match TRBD1. In germline, CDR1 is SEHNR, CDR2 FQNEAQ (reference sequence). Losses at the gene ends were 7 bases for V and 8 bases for J; bases not matched to a gene: 8. The CDR3 runs to 14 residues. CDR3 amino acids: CASKQQGAGEKLFF. In nucleotides, the CDR3 is TGTGCCAGCAAACAACAGGGGGCGGGAGAAAAACTGTTTTTT.

The rearrangement joins TRBV4-2 to TRBJ2-7; 7 nucleotides line up with TRBD2. J lost 6 bases, V lost 5 bases, and 10 bases had no gene match. The CDR3 sequence is 14 residues long. CDR1 and CDR2 from the germline V gene are LGHNA and YNFKEQ. CDR3 amino acids: CASSFAPTSAEQYF. The CDR3 coding sequence is TGTGCCAGCAGCTTTGCCCCTACTAGCGCCGAGCAGTACTTC.

This clonotype has only a few counts. The chain couples TRBV7-2 to TRBJ2-7, with 9 bases aligning to TRBD2. V trimming: 2 bases; J trimming: 2 bases; junction bases outside the gene matches: 4. Germline assignment: CDR1 SGHTA and CDR2 FQGNSA. The CDR3 spans 15 residues. DNA for the CDR3: TGTGCCAGCAGCTTAACGCGGGAGGGCCCCTACGAGCAGTACTTC. Protein: CASSLTREGPYEQYF.

In this sample, this clonotype turned up many times. J is TRBJ1-1 and V is TRBV19; 9 bases are shared with TRBD1. The CDR3 has 15 amino acids. The trim removed 7 bases at V and 1 base at J, leaving 7 bases unmatched. Looked up from germline, CDR1 is LNHDA and CDR2 is SQIVND (reference sequence). CDR3 protein: CASTPGQGRNTEAFF. CDR3 sequence (DNA): TGTGCCAGTACCCCCGGACAGGGGAGGAACACTGAAGCTTTCTTT. Full variable domain (remainder filled in from reference TRBV19 and TRBJ1-1): DGGITQSPKYLFRKEGQNVTLSCEQNLNHDAMYWYRQDPGQGLRLIYYSQIVNDFQKGDIAEGYSVSREKKESFPLTVTSAQKNPTAFYLCASTPGQGRNTEAFFGQGTRLTVV.

This clonotype appeared a few times. One junction end disagrees with the germline gene, perhaps due to a read error. The chain recombines TRBV4-2 with TRBJ2-7; TRBD1 matches at 7 bases. The CDR3 is 15 residues long. The germline V gene has CDR1 LGHNA and CDR2 YNFKEQ. CDR3 sequence: CASSPEALPRTGQHF. CDR3 DNA: TGTGCCAGCAGCCCCGAGGCACTGCCACGGACAGGCCAACACTTC.

There are many counts of this clonotype. The V gene is TRBV29-1, the J gene TRBJ1-2; 8 nucleotides match TRBD1. This CDR3 spans 13 amino acids. V shed 4 bases and J 3 bases; nucleotides not matched to a gene: 4. Germline V gene sequence: CDR1 SQVTM, CDR2 ANQGSEA. CDR3 in DNA: TGCAGCGTTGGGACAGGGATTCACTATGGCTACACCTTC. Translation gives CSVGTGIHYGYTF.

The J gene is TRBJ2-7, the V gene TRBV5-4, with 12 positions matching TRBD1. From germline, CDR1 is SGHNT and CDR2 YYREEE (reference sequence). This CDR3 has 15 amino acids. V trimming: 3 bases; J trimming: 5 bases; junction bases outside the gene matches: 6. CDR3: CASSYPGTGGDEQYF. The CDR3 nucleotides are TGTGCCAGCAGCTACCCCGGGACAGGGGGCGACGAGCAGTACTTC. Supplemented by reference TRBV5-4 and TRBJ2-7, the full variable domain reads ETGVTQSPTHLIKTRGQQVTLRCSSQSGHNTVSWYQQALGQGPQFIFQYYREEENGRGNFPPRFSGLQFPNYSSELNVNALELDDSALYLCASSYPGTGGDEQYFGPGTRLTVT.

This clonotype was counted a few times. The chain employs TRBV6-5 and TRBJ2-2; no clear D. The CDR3 runs to 12 residues. Trimming stripped 10 bases from V and 5 bases from J, with 11 bases between. Germline V gene data show CDR1 as MNHEY and CDR2 as SVGAGI. CDR3 sequence reads: CATNQRTGELFF. CDR3 nucleotides: TGTGCCACCAACCAACGGACCGGGGAGCTGTTTTTT.

CDR3 region: CASSVGGGGSDTQYF. The CDR3 DNA is TGTGCCAGCAGCGTAGGTGGCGGGGGCTCAGATACGCAGTATTTT. This sequence joins TRBV9 and TRBJ2-3; a possible D gene is TRBD2 (7 bases). Deletions cut 0 bases from V and 4 bases from J, with 12 bases between. Germline V gene data show CDR1 as SGDLS and CDR2 as YYNGEE. This CDR3 is 15 amino acids long.

This sequence joins TRBV18 and TRBJ2-7; 12 nucleotides agree with TRBD1. CDR3 length: 15 amino acids. Germline V CDR1 and CDR2: KGHSH, LQKENI. The V and J ends lost 6 bases and 2 bases, in that order; junction bases with no gene match: 5. The CDR3: CASSDRDRGPYEQYF. The CDR3 DNA sequence: TGTGCCAGCTCGGACCGGGACAGGGGGCCCTACGAGCAGTACTTC.

The chain has TRBV20-1 and TRBJ2-5; no clear D. Deletions cut 4 bases from V and 2 bases from J, with 11 bases between. Germline V gene data show CDR1 as DFQATT and CDR2 as SNEGSKA (reference sequence). The CDR3 spans 13 residues. The DNA for the CDR3 is TGCAGTGCTAAAAAACCCTTTCAAGAGACCCAGTACTTC. Residues: CSAKKPFQETQYF.

The gene calls are TRBV7-9 and TRBJ2-7; possibly TRBD2 for D (6 bases). This CDR3 has 17 residues. Looked up from germline, CDR1 is SEHNR and CDR2 is FQNEAQ (reference sequence). V lost 4 bases and J 0 bases, leaving 19 bases between the germline ends. In DNA, the CDR3 is TGTGCCAGCAGCTCCCCGCCAGCCAGGCGGGGCTCCTACGAGCAGTACTTC. Translated: CASSSPPARRGSYEQYF.

This clonotype was observed a handful of times. J is TRBJ2-6 and V is TRBV5-1, with D unresolved. The CDR3 length is 14 residues. Trimming left V 3 bases short and J 4 bases short, with 8 bases between. Germline loops: CDR1 SGHRS, CDR2 YFSETQ. CDR3 nucleotide sequence: TGCGCCAGCAGCTATCGAGAGGGGGCCAACGTCCTGACTTTC. It yields the protein CASSYREGANVLTF.

In this sample, this clonotype turned up a few times. V gene TRBV4-1 combines with J gene TRBJ2-1; weak D call: TRBD2 (6 bases). CDR3 size: 19 residues. Germline lookup yields CDR1 MGHRA and CDR2 YSYEKL. V lost 1 base to trimming and J lost 1 base, with 20 bases between them. CDR3 sequence (DNA): TGCGCCAGCAGCCAAGGTGTTAGCCTCCTGGCGGGATCCTACAATGAGCAGTTCTTC. It codes for CASSQGVSLLAGSYNEQFF.

This clonotype was observed a single time. The V gene is TRBV7-9, the J gene TRBJ1-2; TRBD1 matches at 7 bases. The CDR3 extends over 14 amino acids. V shed 5 bases, J shed 6 bases, and the junction held 9 bases outside the gene matches. CDR1 is SEHNR, CDR2 FQNEAQ, per germline (reference sequence). CDR3 loop: CASSPLIRGNGYTF. CDR3 in DNA: TGTGCCAGCAGCCCACTCATCAGGGGGAATGGCTACACCTTC.

The chain employs TRBV4-1 and TRBJ2-2, with a possible D match to TRBD2 (5 bases). This CDR3 has 16 amino acids. Germline loops: CDR1 MGHRA, CDR2 YSYEKL. Deletions cut 1 base from V and 7 bases from J, with 16 bases between. In nucleotides, the CDR3 is TGCGCCAGCAGCCAAGGGGGAGCTATTCCAGGCGGGGAGCTGTTTTTT. Its translation: CASSQGGAIPGGELFF.

The chain combines TRBV6-5 with TRBJ2-5; 7 bases line up with TRBD1. The CDR3 is 16 amino acids. CDR1 and CDR2 (germline): MNHEY, SVGAGI. V lost 4 bases, J lost 2 bases, and 10 bases stayed unmatched. CDR3 nucleotides: TGTGCCAGCAGTTTCCCCAGCTCGGGACAGCAAGAGACCCAGTACTTC. Residues: CASSFPSSGQQETQYF.

The chain couples TRBV10-2 to TRBJ2-5, with TRBD2 identical over 14 bases. The length of the CDR3 is 15 residues. CDR1 is WSHSY and CDR2 is SAAADI in the germline V gene. The trim removed 8 bases at V and 2 bases at J, leaving 4 bases unmatched. CDR3 in DNA: TGCGCCAGCCTGGGACTAGCGGGAGCACAAGAGACCCAGTACTTC. It yields the protein CASLGLAGAQETQYF.

The sample holds a few counts of this clonotype. The chain employs TRBV29-1 and TRBJ2-4, with 10 nucleotides matching TRBD1. CDR3 size: 16 residues. Germline values: CDR1 SQVTM, CDR2 ANQGSEA. J lost 2 bases, V lost 6 bases, and 10 bases had no gene match. The CDR3: CSVRGSGQGSKNIQYF. CDR3 in DNA: TGCAGCGTCCGGGGGTCGGGACAGGGGTCCAAAAACATTCAGTACTTC.

The chain employs TRBV5-1 and TRBJ2-5; 11 nucleotides line up with TRBD2. Germline assignment: CDR1 SGHRS and CDR2 YFSETQ. This CDR3 has 17 residues. V was clipped by 0 bases and J by 4 bases; unmatched bases: 8. The CDR3 here is CASSLDRSGGARETQYF. Written as DNA, the CDR3 is TGCGCCAGCAGCTTGGACCGTAGCGGGGGGGCCCGAGAGACCCAGTACTTC.

This clonotype was recorded a few times. The chain joins TRBV11-2 to TRBJ2-3; maybe TRBD2 (6 bases). The CDR3 runs to 15 residues. Trimming stripped 5 bases from V and 2 bases from J, with 14 bases between. CDR1 SGHAT and CDR2 FQNNGV come from the germline V gene. The CDR3 sequence is CASSLEGFLTDTQYF. The CDR3 DNA reads TGTGCCAGCAGCCTGGAGGGGTTCCTCACAGATACGCAGTATTTT.